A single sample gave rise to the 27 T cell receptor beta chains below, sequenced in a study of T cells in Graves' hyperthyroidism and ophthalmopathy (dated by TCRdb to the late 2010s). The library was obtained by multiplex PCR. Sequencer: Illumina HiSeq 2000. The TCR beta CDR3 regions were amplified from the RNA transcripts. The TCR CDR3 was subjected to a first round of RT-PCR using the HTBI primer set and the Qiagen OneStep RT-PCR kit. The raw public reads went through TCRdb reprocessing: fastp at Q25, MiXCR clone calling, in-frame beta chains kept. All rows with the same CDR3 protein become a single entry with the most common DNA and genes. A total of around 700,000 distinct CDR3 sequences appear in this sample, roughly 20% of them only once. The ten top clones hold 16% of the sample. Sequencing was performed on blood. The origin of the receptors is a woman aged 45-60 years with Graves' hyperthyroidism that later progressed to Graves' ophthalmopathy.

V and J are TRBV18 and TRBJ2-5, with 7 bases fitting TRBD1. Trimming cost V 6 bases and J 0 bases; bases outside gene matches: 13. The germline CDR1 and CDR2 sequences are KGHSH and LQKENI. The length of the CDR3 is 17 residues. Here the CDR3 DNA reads TGTGCCAGCTCTTCCCGGGCCTTACAGGGGTACCAAGAGACCCAGTACTTC. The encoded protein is CASSSRALQGYQETQYF.

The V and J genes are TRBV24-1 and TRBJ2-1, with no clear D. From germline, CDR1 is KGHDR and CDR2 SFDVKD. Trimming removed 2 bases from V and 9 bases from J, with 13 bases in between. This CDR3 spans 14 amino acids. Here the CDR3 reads CATSDSGGFREQFF. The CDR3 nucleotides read TGTGCCACCAGTGATTCCGGTGGGTTTCGTGAGCAGTTCTTC.

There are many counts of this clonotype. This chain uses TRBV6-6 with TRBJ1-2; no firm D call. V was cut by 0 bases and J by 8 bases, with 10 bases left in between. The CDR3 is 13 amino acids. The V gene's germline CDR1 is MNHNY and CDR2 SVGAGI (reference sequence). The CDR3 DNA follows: TGTGCCAGCAGTTACTCGACCGGGAGAGGCTACACCTTC. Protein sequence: CASSYSTGRGYTF.

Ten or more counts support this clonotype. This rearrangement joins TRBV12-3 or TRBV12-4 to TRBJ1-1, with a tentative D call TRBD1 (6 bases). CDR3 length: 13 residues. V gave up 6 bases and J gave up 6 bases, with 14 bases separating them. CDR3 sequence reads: CASSSRQVAEAFF. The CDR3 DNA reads TGTGCCAGCAGCTCTCGACAGGTTGCTGAAGCTTTCTTT.

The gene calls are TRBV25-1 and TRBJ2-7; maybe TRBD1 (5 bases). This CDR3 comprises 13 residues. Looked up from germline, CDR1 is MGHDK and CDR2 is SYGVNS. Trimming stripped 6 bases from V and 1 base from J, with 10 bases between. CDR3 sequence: CASSSRASYEQYF. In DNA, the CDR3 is TGTGCCAGCAGCAGCAGGGCGTCCTACGAGCAGTACTTC.

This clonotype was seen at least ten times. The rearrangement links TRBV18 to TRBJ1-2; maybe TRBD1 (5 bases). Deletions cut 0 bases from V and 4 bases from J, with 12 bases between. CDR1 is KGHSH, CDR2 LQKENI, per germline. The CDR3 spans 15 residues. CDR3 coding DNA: TGTGCCAGCTCACCACCTGGCAGGGAATCCTATGGCTACACCTTC. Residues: CASSPPGRESYGYTF.

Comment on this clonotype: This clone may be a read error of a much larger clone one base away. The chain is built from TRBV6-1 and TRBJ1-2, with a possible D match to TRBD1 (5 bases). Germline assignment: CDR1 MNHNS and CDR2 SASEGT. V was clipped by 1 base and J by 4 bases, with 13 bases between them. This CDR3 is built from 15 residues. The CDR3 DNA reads TGTGCCAGCAGTGAAGTCAGGGTCGATAGCTATGGCTACACCTTC. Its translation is CASSEVRVDSYGYTF.

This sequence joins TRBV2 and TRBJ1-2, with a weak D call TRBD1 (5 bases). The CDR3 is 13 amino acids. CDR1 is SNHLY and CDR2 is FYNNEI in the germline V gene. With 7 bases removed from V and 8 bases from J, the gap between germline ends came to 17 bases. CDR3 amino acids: CASIRQQEGGYTF. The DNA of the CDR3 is TGTGCCAGCATTCGTCAACAGGAGGGAGGCTACACCTTC.

The CDR3 coding sequence is TGTGCCAGCAGCTTTGGGGGGACGGCTTCGGGACGGCAAGAGACCCAGTACTTC. Its protein product is CASSFGGTASGRQETQYF. The gene calls are TRBV11-2 and TRBJ2-5; the D gene is possibly TRBD2 (6 bases). The CDR3 extends over 18 amino acids. Trimming took 3 bases from V and 2 from J, leaving 22 bases between them. The germline CDR1 and CDR2 sequences are SGHAT and FQNNGV. Variable domain in full (rest from reference TRBV11-2 and TRBJ2-5): EAGVAQSPRYKIIEKRQSVAFWCNPISGHATLYWYQQILGQGPKLLIQFQNNGVVDDSQLPKDRFSAERLKGVDSTLKIQPAKLEDSAVYLCASSFGGTASGRQETQYFGPGTRLLVL.

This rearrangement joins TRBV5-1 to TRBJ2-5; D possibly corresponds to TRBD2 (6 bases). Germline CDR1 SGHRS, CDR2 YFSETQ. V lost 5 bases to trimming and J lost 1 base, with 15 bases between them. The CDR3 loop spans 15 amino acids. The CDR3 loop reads CASRRAGRVQETQYF. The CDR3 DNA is TGCGCCAGCAGGCGGGCGGGAAGAGTCCAAGAGACCCAGTACTTC.

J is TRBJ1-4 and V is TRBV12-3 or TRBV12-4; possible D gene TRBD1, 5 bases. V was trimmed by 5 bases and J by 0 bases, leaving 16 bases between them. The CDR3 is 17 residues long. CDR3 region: CASSVVRGDATNEKLFF. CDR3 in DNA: TGTGCCAGCAGTGTAGTAAGGGGCGACGCAACTAATGAAAAACTGTTTTTT.

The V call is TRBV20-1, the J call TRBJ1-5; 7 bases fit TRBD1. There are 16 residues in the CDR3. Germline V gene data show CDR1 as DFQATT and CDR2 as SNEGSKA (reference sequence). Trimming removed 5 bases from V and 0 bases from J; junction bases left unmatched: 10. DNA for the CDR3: TGCAGTGCTGTATTGACAGGGCACCATAGCAATCAGCCCCAGCATTTT. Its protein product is CSAVLTGHHSNQPQHF.

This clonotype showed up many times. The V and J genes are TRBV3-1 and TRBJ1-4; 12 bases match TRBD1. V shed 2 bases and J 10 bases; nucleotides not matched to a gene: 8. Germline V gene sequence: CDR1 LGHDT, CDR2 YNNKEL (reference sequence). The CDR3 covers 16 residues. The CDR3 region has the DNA TGTGCCAGCAGCCAAATCGCCGGGACAGGGGGCGGAAAACTGTTTTTT. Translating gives CASSQIAGTGGGKLFF.

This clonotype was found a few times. CDR3 region: CASRGNMGSTGELFF. CDR3 DNA: TGCGCCAGCAGGGGCAACATGGGGTCAACCGGGGAGCTGTTTTTT. The rearrangement uses TRBV10-2 and TRBJ2-2; D ambiguous. CDR1 is WSHSY and CDR2 is SAAADI in the germline V gene. The CDR3 extends over 15 amino acids. Trimming left V 6 bases short and J 5 bases short, with 16 bases between.

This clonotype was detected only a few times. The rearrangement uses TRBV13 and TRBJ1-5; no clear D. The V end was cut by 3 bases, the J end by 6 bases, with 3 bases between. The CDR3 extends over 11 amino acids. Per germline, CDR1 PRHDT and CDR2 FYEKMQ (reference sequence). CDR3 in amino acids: CASSFCQPQHF. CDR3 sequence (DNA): TGTGCCAGCAGCTTCTGTCAGCCCCAGCATTTT. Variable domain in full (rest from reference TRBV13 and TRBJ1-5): AAGVIQSPRHLIKEKRETATLKCYPIPRHDTVYWYQQGPGQDPQFLISFYEKMQSDKGSIPDRFSAQQFSDYHSELNMSSLELGDSALYFCASSFCQPQHFGDGTRLSIL.

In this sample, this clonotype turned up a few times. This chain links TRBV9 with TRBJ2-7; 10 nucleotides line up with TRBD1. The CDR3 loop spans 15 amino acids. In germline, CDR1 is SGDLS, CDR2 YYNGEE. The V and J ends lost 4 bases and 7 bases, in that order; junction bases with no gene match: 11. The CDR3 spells CASSPYGTGAWEQYF. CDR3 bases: TGTGCCAGCAGCCCCTACGGGACAGGGGCTTGGGAGCAGTACTTC. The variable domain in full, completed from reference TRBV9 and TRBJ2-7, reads DSGVTQTPKHLITATGQRVTLRCSPRSGDLSVYWYQQSLDQGLQFLIQYYNGEERAKGNILERFSAQQFPDLHSELNLSSLELGDSALYFCASSPYGTGAWEQYFGPGTRLTVT.

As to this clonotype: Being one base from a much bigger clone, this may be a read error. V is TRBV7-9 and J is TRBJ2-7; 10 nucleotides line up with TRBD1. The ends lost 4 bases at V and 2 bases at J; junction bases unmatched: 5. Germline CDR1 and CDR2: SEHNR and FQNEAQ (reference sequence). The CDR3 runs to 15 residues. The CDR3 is CASSSYGTGAYEQYF. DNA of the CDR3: TGTGCCAGCAGCTCTTACGGGACAGGGGCCTACGAGCAGTACTTC. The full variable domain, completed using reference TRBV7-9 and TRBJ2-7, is DTGVSQNPRHKITKRGQNVTFRCDPISEHNRLYWYRQTLGQGPEFLTYFQNEAQLEKSRLLSDRFSAERPKGSFSTLEIQRTEQGDSAMYLCASSSYGTGAYEQYFGPGTRLTVT.

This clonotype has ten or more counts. For the CDR3, the DNA is TGTGCCAGCAGTCCGGGGAGAGAATACGAGCAGTACTTC. It is translated as CASSPGREYEQYF. The rearrangement joins TRBV12-3 or TRBV12-4 to TRBJ2-7; tentative D call: TRBD2 (5 bases). The CDR3 extends over 13 amino acids. Deletions cut 5 bases from V and 4 bases from J, with 12 bases between.

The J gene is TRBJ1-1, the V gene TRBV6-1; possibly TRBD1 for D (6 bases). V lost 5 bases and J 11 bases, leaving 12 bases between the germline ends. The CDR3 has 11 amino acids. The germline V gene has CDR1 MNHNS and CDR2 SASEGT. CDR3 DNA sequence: TGTGCCAGCAGTCGTGACAGGTTTGCTTTCTTT. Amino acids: CASSRDRFAFF.

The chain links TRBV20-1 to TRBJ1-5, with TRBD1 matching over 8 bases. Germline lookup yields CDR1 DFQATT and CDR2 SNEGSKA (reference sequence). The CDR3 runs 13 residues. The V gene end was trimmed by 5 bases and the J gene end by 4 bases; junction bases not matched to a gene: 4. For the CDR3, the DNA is TGCAGTGCTCTGGACAGGGCAAATCAGCCCCAGCATTTT. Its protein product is CSALDRANQPQHF.

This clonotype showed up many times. For the CDR3, the DNA is TGTGCCTGGAGCCCCCCCGGACACTGGGCAGTAAGAGAGACCCAGTACTTC. Its translation: CAWSPPGHWAVRETQYF. This chain uses TRBV30 with TRBJ2-5, with D possibly being TRBD1 (5 bases). This CDR3 has 17 residues. V shed 3 bases and J shed 4 bases, with 24 bases lying between them. From germline, CDR1 is GTSNPN and CDR2 SVGIG (reference sequence).

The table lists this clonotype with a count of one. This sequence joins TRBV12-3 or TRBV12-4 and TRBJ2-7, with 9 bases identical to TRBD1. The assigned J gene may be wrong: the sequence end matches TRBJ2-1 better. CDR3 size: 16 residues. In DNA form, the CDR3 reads TGTGCCAGCAGTTCCCTCCCCGGGACAGGGACCTACGAGCAGTTCTTC. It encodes CASSSLPGTGTYEQFF.

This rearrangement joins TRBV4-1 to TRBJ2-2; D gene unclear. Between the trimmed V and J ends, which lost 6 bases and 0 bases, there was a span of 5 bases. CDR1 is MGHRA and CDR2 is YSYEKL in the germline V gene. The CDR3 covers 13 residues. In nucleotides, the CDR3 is TGCGCCAGCAGGGAGACGAACACCGGGGAGCTGTTTTTT. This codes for CASRETNTGELFF.

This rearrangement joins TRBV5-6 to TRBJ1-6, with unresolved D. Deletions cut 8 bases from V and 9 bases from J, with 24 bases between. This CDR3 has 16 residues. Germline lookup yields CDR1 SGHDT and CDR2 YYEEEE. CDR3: CASCRLFRGNGSPLHF. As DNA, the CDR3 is TGTGCCAGTTGTCGGCTATTTCGGGGAAACGGTTCACCCCTCCACTTT.

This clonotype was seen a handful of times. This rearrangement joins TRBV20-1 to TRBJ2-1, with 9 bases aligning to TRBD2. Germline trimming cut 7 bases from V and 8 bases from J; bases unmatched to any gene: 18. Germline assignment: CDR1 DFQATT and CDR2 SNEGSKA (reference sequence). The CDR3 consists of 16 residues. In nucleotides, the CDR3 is TGCAGTGGGTTGAACAGCGGGGGGCCTCTTGGCGATGAGCAGTTCTTC. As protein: CSGLNSGGPLGDEQFF.

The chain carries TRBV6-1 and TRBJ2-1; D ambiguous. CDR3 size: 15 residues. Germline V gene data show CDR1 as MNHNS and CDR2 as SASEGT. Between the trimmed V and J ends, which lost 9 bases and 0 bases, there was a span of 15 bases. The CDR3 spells CASRQSFPSYNEQFF. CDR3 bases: TGTGCCAGTCGGCAGTCTTTCCCCTCCTACAATGAGCAGTTCTTC.

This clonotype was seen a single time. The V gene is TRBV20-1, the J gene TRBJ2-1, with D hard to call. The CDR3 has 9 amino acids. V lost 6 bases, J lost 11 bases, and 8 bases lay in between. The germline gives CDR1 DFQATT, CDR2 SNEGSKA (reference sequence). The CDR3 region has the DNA TGCAGTGCCGGGCTAAAGCAGTTCTTC. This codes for CSAGLKQFF.